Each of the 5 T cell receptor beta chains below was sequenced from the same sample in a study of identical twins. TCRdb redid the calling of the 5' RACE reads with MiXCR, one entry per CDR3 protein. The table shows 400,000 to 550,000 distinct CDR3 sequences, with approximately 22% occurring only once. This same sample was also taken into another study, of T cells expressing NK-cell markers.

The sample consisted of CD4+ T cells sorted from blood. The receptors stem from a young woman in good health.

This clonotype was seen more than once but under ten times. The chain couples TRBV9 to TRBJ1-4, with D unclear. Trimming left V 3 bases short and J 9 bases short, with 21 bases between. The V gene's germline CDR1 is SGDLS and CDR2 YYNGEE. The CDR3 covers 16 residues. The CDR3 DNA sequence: TGTGCCAGCAGCGCCTCATCCGGGAGCCGACACCAAAAACTGTTTTTT. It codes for CASSASSGSRHQKLFF.

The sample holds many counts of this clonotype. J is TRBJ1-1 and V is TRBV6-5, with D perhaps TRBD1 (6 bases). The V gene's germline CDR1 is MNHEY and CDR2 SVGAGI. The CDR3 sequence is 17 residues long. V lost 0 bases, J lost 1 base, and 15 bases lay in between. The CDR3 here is CASSYSTGEGQNTEAFF. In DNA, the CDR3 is TGTGCCAGCAGTTACTCGACGGGTGAGGGACAGAACACTGAAGCTTTCTTT.

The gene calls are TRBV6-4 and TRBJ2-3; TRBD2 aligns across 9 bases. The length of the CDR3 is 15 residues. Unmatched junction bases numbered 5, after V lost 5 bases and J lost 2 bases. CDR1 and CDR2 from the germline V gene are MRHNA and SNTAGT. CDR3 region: CASSRGGATTDTQYF. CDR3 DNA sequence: TGTGCCAGCAGTCGCGGGGGGGCCACCACAGATACGCAGTATTTT.

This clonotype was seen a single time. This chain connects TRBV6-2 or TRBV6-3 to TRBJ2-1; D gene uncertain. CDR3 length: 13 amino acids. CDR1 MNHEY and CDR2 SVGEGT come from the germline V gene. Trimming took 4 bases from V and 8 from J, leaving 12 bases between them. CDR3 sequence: CASSSHGWDEQFF. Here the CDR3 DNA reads TGTGCCAGCAGTTCCCATGGGTGGGATGAGCAGTTCTTC.

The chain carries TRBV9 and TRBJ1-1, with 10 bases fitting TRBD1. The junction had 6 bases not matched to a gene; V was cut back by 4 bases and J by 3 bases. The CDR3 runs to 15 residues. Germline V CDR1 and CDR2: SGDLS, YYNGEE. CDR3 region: CASSPRDRGDTEAFF. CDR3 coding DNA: TGTGCCAGCAGCCCCCGGGACAGGGGAGACACTGAAGCTTTCTTT.